The rows below give T cell receptor beta chains drawn from one sample of a study of shared clonotypes between healthy human individuals. The data were produced by immunoSEQ multiplex PCR, yet TCRdb's version contains in-frame clones alone and is incomplete. This sample has 2 million to 2.5 million clones, with just under 95% found just once. Sequences were obtained from naive CD4+ T cells from PBMCs. These receptors were taken from a man younger than 35 in good health. Some clones in this sample may be carry-over from other donors' samples. Each CDR3 is given with its conserved first and last residue. The D gene is left open where the match is weak. Clone size is not always given. Where it is, it says once, few, many or a class for expanded clones.

TRBJ1-1,TRBV7-9,NA,NA,CASSLGLLNTEAFF,TGTGCCAGCAGCCTGGGACTTTTGAACACTGAAGCTTTCTTT
TRBJ2-4,TRBV4-2,NA,TRBD1,CASSQGFGTGGAIQYF,TGTGCCAGCAGCCAAGGTTTCGGGACAGGGGGTGCCATTCAGTACTTC
TRBJ1-1,TRBV20-1,few,NA,CSASGRTEAFF,TGCAGTGCGAGTGGGCGGACTGAAGCTTTCTTT
TRBJ2-3,TRBV6-5,NA,NA,CASSMRTASTDTQYF,TGTGCCAGCTCGATGCGGACAGCAAGCACAGATACGCAGTATTTT
TRBJ2-2,TRBV19,NA,TRBD2,CASSPFQAGDTGELFF,TGTGCCAGTAGTCCATTTCAAGCGGGGGACACCGGGGAGCTGTTTTTT
TRBJ2-2,TRBV28,NA,NA,CASSLFATGSTGELFF,TGTGCCAGCAGTTTATTCGCTACAGGGTCCACCGGGGAGCTGTTTTTT
TRBJ2-7,TRBV27,NA,TRBD2,CASRAPGTSARYEQYF,TGTGCCAGCAGAGCGCCCGGGACTAGCGCCCGCTACGAGCAGTACTTC
TRBJ1-4,TRBV2,NA,NA,CASSRSRLPNEKLFF,TGTGCCAGCAGCAGAAGTAGGCTCCCTAATGAAAAACTGTTTTTT
TRBJ1-1,TRBV28,few,NA,CATRVRDTEAFF,TGTGCCACCAGGGTGAGGGACACTGAAGCTTTCTTT
TRBJ1-1,TRBV6-6,NA,NA,CASSQSAQGFGKAFF,TGTGCCAGCAGCCAATCCGCTCAGGGGTTCGGTAAAGCTTTCTTT
TRBJ1-1,TRBV18,once,TRBD1,CASSPPSAGQGEAFF,TGTGCCAGCTCACCACCGAGCGCCGGACAGGGAGAAGCTTTCTTT
TRBJ1-2,TRBV5-1,NA,NA,CASSLAGTSTSYGYTF,TGCGCCAGCAGCTTGGCGGGGACAAGCACCTCTTATGGCTACACCTTC
TRBJ1-3,TRBV10-3,few,TRBD1,CAIRKTGAGNTIYF,TGTGCCATCAGGAAAACAGGGGCTGGAAACACCATATATTTT
TRBJ1-3,TRBV9,NA,NA,CASSVGRVTQRDTIYF,TGTGCCAGCAGCGTAGGACGGGTAACCCAAAGGGACACCATATATTTT
TRBJ2-5,TRBV5-1,NA,NA,CASNTGSQETQYF,TGCGCCAGCAACACAGGATCTCAAGAGACCCAGTACTTC
TRBJ1-2,TRBV28,NA,NA,CASSLYFGVGYTF,TGTGCCAGCAGTTTGTATTTCGGGGTTGGGTACACCTTC
TRBJ2-2,TRBV7-9,NA,NA,CASSYERRGTGELFF,TGTGCCAGCAGCTACGAACGGAGAGGCACCGGGGAGCTGTTTTTT
TRBJ2-1,TRBV11-2,NA,NA,CASSPLAYNEQFF,TGTGCCAGCAGCCCTTTAGCGTACAATGAGCAGTTCTTC
TRBJ2-2,TRBV18,NA,TRBD2,CASSLTSGYTGELFF,TGTGCCAGCTCACTGACTAGCGGGTACACCGGGGAGCTGTTTTTT
TRBJ2-7,TRBV5-5,NA,TRBD1,CASSLDPGGPYEQYF,TGTGCCAGCAGCTTGGATCCAGGGGGCCCCTACGAGCAGTACTTC
TRBJ2-3,TRBV2,NA,TRBD2,CASRRTSGTDTQYF,TGTGCCAGCAGACGGACTAGCGGCACAGATACGCAGTATTTT
TRBJ2-7,TRBV9,NA,TRBD2,CASSFPPRLAGYEQYF,TGTGCCAGCAGTTTTCCACCCCGACTAGCGGGCTACGAGCAGTACTTC
TRBJ1-3,TRBV5-4,NA,NA,CASSFKRIGGGGDTIYF,TGTGCCAGCAGCTTTAAAAGGATCGGCGGTGGGGGGGACACCATATATTTT
TRBJ2-6,TRBV7-9,once,NA,CASSLVPGAGANVLTF,TGTGCCAGCAGCTTAGTACCGGGAGCTGGGGCCAACGTCCTGACTTTC
TRBJ2-1,TRBV5-1,NA,TRBD2,CASSLLPGLAGFNEQFF,TGCGCCAGCAGCTTACTACCGGGACTAGCGGGTTTCAATGAGCAGTTCTTC
TRBJ2-5,TRBV5-6,NA,NA,CASSSKGGAVAETQYF,TGTGCCAGCAGCTCCAAGGGGGGCGCGGTCGCAGAGACCCAGTACTTC
TRBJ2-5,TRBV11-2,NA,NA,CASSSHAETQYF,TGTGCCAGCAGCTCCCATGCGGAGACCCAGTACTTC
TRBJ2-1,TRBV18,NA,NA,CASSPPSSNEQFF,TGTGCCAGCTCACCACCGTCGAGCAATGAGCAGTTCTTC
TRBJ2-1,TRBV29-1,NA,NA,CSVEDPWKSSYNEQFF,TGCAGCGTTGAAGATCCCTGGAAGAGCTCCTACAATGAGCAGTTCTTC
TRBJ2-2,TRBV4-2,NA,NA,CASRPNTGELFF,TGTGCCAGCAGACCAAACACCGGGGAGCTGTTTTTT
TRBJ2-5,TRBV5-1,NA,TRBD2,CASSLIPGTSGRAGETQYF,TGCGCCAGCAGCTTGATTCCCGGGACTAGCGGGAGGGCCGGAGAGACCCAGTACTTC
TRBJ1-6,TRBV28,NA,NA,CASSFKPSPLHF,TGTGCCAGCAGTTTTAAGCCTTCACCCCTCCACTTT
TRBJ2-7,TRBV19,NA,NA,CASSIGVGGYEQYF,TGTGCCAGTAGTATCGGCGTTGGGGGATACGAGCAGTACTTC
TRBJ2-7,TRBV29-1,NA,NA,CSALRTRGTYEQYF,TGCAGCGCCCTCAGGACAAGAGGGACCTACGAGCAGTACTTC
TRBJ2-7,TRBV28,NA,TRBD1,CASSPPDRKKGEQYF,TGTGCCAGCAGTCCACCGGACAGGAAAAAGGGCGAGCAGTACTTC
TRBJ2-5,TRBV5-1,NA,NA,CASSQGTLGETQYF,TGCGCCAGCAGCCAAGGGACCCTCGGGGAGACCCAGTACTTC
TRBJ2-1,TRBV6-6,once,NA,CASSRPPDISYNEQFF,TGTGCCAGCAGTCGTCCCCCTGATATCTCCTACAATGAGCAGTTCTTC
TRBJ1-1,TRBV18,NA,NA,CASSPWADRNTEAFF,TGTGCCAGCTCACCTTGGGCAGATAGGAACACTGAAGCTTTCTTT
TRBJ2-5,TRBV5-1,NA,TRBD1,CASSLGDRLSETQYF,TGCGCCAGCAGCTTGGGGGACAGGCTATCCGAGACCCAGTACTTC
TRBJ2-2,TRBV5-1,once,TRBD1,CASSRGTGEDTGELFF,TGCGCCAGCAGCAGAGGGACAGGGGAGGACACCGGGGAGCTGTTTTTT
TRBJ1-2,TRBV27,once,NA,CASSFLTKTSYGYTF,TGTGCCAGCAGTTTTTTGACCAAAACCTCCTATGGCTACACCTTC
TRBJ1-5,TRBV28,NA,NA,CASTDRNQPQHF,TGTGCCAGCACAGATAGAAATCAGCCCCAGCATTTT
TRBJ1-1,TRBV7-3,NA,NA,CASSLRGPNTEAFF,TGTGCCAGCAGCTTAAGGGGCCCGAACACTGAAGCTTTCTTT
TRBJ2-5,TRBV11-2,NA,TRBD2,CASSSRLARETQYF,TGTGCCAGCAGCTCTCGACTAGCACGGGAGACCCAGTACTTC
TRBJ2-6,TRBV19,NA,NA,CASSMGTSGANVLTF,TGTGCCAGTAGTATGGGGACTTCTGGGGCCAACGTCCTGACTTTC
TRBJ2-1,TRBV20-1,NA,NA,CSAKGLNEQFF,TGCAGTGCCAAGGGACTCAATGAGCAGTTCTTC
TRBJ2-6,TRBV9,NA,NA,CASSARTAVSGANVLTF,TGTGCCAGCAGCGCTCGGACAGCCGTCTCTGGGGCCAACGTCCTGACTTTC
TRBJ2-5,TRBV7-2,NA,TRBD2,CASSLALLAGVSSQYF,TGTGCCAGCAGCTTAGCACTCCTAGCGGGAGTTTCCTCCCAGTACTTC
TRBJ1-2,TRBV28,NA,NA,CASSFWGGGYTF,TGTGCCAGCAGTTTTTGGGGTGGCGGCTACACCTTC
TRBJ1-2,TRBV5-1,NA,NA,CASSLGTGYGYTF,TGCGCCAGCAGCTTGGGGACGGGCTATGGCTACACCTTC
TRBJ2-7,TRBV28,NA,TRBD1,CASSGQGNEQYF,TGTGCCAGCAGTGGACAGGGCAACGAGCAGTACTTC
TRBJ1-2,TRBV28,NA,NA,CATRVDYGYTF,TGTGCCACCAGGGTCGACTATGGCTACACCTTC
TRBJ2-7,TRBV5-1,NA,TRBD1,CASSYSGTASYEQYF,TGCGCCAGCAGCTATTCCGGGACAGCCTCCTACGAGCAGTACTTC
TRBJ1-2,TRBV19,NA,NA,CASSSSAIYGYTF,TGTGCCAGTAGTAGCAGTGCCATCTATGGCTACACCTTC
TRBJ1-2,TRBV7-2,NA,NA,CASSPRTVSNYGYTF,TGTGCCAGCAGCCCGAGGACAGTTTCGAACTATGGCTACACCTTC